The 8 T cell receptor beta chains listed next were all sequenced from one sample in a study of early T cells in non-severe SARS-CoV-2 infection. TCRdb processed the 5' RACE reads anew with MiXCR; each CDR3 protein has one entry. The repertoire has tens of thousands of distinct CDR3 sequences, 13% of them found once; the top ten carry 1.1%. The sample taken for sequencing was whole blood. The receptors derive from an adult who was a healthcare worker with PCR-confirmed SARS-CoV-2 infection or an uninfected control (not recorded which).

This clonotype was seen at least ten times. The V and J genes are TRBV5-4 and TRBJ2-5; D gene ambiguous. CDR1 and CDR2 (germline): SGHNT, YYREEE (reference sequence). The CDR3 totals 14 residues. The V end was cut by 0 bases, the J end by 1 base, with 7 bases between. The CDR3 here is CASSLDPSQETQYF. The DNA for the CDR3 is TGTGCCAGCAGCTTGGACCCCAGCCAAGAGACCCAGTACTTC.

This rearrangement joins TRBV2 to TRBJ1-1; the D is unclear. CDR1 is SNHLY, CDR2 FYNNEI, per germline. V was shortened by 2 bases and J by 8 bases, with 6 bases between the two germline ends. The CDR3 consists of 11 residues. CDR3 sequence (DNA): TGTGCCAGCAGTGAATATCCCGAAGCTTTCTTT. It yields the protein CASSEYPEAFF.

About this clonotype: With a much larger clone just one base away, this may be a read error. This sequence joins TRBV3-1 and TRBJ2-1; possible D gene TRBD2, 6 bases. Germline V gene lookup returns CDR1 LGHDT and CDR2 YNNKEL (reference sequence). This CDR3 region has 16 residues. Trimming stripped 0 bases from V and 6 bases from J, with 15 bases between. The CDR3 sequence is CASSQDWGEFSNEQFF. As DNA, the CDR3 is TGTGCCAGCAGCCAAGATTGGGGGGAGTTTAGCAATGAGCAGTTCTTC.

The chain carries TRBV12-3 or TRBV12-4 and TRBJ2-6; possible D gene TRBD2, 5 bases. The V end was cut by 3 bases, the J end by 0 bases, with 6 bases between. CDR3 length: 15 amino acids. The CDR3 region is CASSFGISGANVLTF. DNA of the CDR3: TGTGCCAGCAGTTTCGGGATCTCTGGGGCCAACGTCCTGACTTTC.

This clonotype has at least ten counts. The chain carries TRBV6-2 or TRBV6-3 and TRBJ2-2; perhaps TRBD1 as D (5 bases). Germline V gives CDR1 MNHEY, CDR2 SVGEGT. CDR3 length: 16 amino acids. Trimming removed 0 bases at V and 4 bases at J, with 12 bases between. CDR3 region: CASSYSSSRATGELFF. CDR3 coding DNA: TGTGCCAGCAGTTACTCCTCGTCCAGGGCCACCGGGGAGCTGTTTTTT.

The V gene is TRBV20-1, the J gene TRBJ2-1; 8 positions agree with TRBD2. Trimming removed 4 bases from V and 2 bases from J; junction bases left unmatched: 10. This CDR3 region has 16 residues. Germline-derived CDR1 and CDR2 are DFQATT and SNEGSKA (reference sequence). For the CDR3, the DNA is TGCAGTGCTACCCCCCCGGGAGGGGTTACCTACAATGAGCAGTTCTTC. Its protein is CSATPPGGVTYNEQFF.

The table lists this clonotype with a few counts. J is TRBJ2-4 and V is TRBV7-9; a weak D match, TRBD2 (5 bases). CDR3 size: 15 residues. Germline CDR1 is SEHNR and CDR2 is FQNEAQ (reference sequence). V lost 5 bases and J lost 0, with 11 bases in between. The CDR3 DNA follows: TGTGCCAGCAGCCGGGATTCCGTAGCCAAAAACATTCAGTACTTC. Amino acids: CASSRDSVAKNIQYF.

This clonotype was picked up a small number of times. J is TRBJ2-3 and V is TRBV5-1, with D possibly matching TRBD1 (6 bases). The CDR3 extends over 15 amino acids. CDR1 is SGHRS and CDR2 is YFSETQ in the germline V gene. V lost 7 bases and J lost 0, with 15 bases in between. CDR3 protein: CASVAGTSSTDTQYF. The CDR3 coding sequence is TGCGCCAGCGTTGCCGGGACATCGAGCACAGATACGCAGTATTTT. The full variable domain, its missing parts supplied by reference TRBV5-1 and TRBJ2-3, is KAGVTQTPRYLIKTRGQQVTLSCSPISGHRSVSWYQQTPGQGLQFLFEYFSETQRNKGNFPGRFSGRQFSNSRSEMNVSTLELGDSALYLCASVAGTSSTDTQYFGPGTRLTVL.